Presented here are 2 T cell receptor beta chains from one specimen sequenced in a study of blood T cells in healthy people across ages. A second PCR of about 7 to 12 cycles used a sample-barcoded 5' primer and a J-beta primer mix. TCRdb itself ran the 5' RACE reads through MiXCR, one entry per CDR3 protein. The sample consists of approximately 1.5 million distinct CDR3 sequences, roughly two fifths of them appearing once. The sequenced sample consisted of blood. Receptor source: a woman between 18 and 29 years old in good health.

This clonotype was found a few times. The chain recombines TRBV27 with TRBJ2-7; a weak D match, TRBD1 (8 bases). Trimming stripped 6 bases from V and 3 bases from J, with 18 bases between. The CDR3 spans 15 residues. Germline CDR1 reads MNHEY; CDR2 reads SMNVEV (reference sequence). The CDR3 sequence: CASRWATGGDYEQYF. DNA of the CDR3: TGTGCCAGCAGGTGGGCCACAGGGGGGGACTACGAGCAGTACTTC.

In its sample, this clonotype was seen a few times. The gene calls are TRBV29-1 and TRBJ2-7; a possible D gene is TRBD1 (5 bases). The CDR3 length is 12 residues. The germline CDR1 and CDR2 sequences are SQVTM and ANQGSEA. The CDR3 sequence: CGYKWGQYEQYF. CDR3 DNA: TGCGGCTACAAGTGGGGCCAATACGAGCAGTACTTC.